This TCR beta chain was identified in a study of blood T cell repertoires in COVID-19. At the level of the study: COVID-19 samples from acute and convalescent phases originated in the United States, Italy and Spain. The analysed material was cDNA or gDNA that came from T cells, B-cell-depleted T cells, or PBMCs.

As processed by the authors: Estimated nucleated cell counts came from reference gene primer amplification. Assay used: immunoSEQ multiplex PCR; TCRdb lists only in-frame clones, some missing. That table supplies the V and J calls and clone size; D and trimming were determined from the DNA. Of tens of thousands of clones in the sample, more than 70% were seen once. In germline, CDR1 is SGHTA, CDR2 FQGNSA. This CDR3 comprises 17 residues. The ends lost 5 bases at V and 4 bases at J; junction bases unmatched: 10. Material for sequencing was peripheral blood. The gene calls are TRBV7-2 and TRBJ2-5; 13 nucleotides match TRBD2. The TCR originated in a woman between 65 and 79 years old with acute or convalescent COVID-19. This CDR3 reads CASSPLGTSGIRETQYF. As DNA, the CDR3 is TGTGCCAGCAGCCCGCTCGGGACTAGCGGGATTCGAGAGACCCAGTACTTC.